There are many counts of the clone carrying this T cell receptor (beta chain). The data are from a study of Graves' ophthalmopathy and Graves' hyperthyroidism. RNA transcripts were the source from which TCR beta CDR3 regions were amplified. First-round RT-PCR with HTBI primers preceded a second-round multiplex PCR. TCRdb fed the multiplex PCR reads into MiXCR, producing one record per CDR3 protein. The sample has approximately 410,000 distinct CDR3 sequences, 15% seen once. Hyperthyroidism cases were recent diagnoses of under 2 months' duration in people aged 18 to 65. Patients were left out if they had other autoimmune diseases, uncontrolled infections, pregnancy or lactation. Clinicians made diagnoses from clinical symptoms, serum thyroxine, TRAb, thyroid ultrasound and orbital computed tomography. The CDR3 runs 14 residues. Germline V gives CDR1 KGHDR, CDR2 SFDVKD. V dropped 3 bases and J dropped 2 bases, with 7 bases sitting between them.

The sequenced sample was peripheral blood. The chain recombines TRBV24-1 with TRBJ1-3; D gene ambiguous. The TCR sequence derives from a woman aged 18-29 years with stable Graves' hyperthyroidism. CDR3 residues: CATSDTGTGNTIYF. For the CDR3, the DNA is TGTGCCACCAGTGATACCGGGACTGGAAACACCATATATTTT.